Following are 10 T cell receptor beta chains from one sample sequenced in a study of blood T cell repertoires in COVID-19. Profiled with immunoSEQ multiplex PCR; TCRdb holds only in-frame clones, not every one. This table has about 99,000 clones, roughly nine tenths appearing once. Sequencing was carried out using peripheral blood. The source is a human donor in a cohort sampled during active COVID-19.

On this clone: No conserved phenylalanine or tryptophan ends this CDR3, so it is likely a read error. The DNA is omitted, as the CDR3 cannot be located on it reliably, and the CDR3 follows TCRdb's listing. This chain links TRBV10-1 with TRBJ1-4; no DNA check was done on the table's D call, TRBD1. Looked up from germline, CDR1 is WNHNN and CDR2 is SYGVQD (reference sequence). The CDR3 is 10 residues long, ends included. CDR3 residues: CARKTTASCL.

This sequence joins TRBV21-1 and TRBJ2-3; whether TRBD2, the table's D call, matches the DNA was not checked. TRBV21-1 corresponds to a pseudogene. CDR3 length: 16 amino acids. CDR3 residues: CASFRPSGSGTDTQYF. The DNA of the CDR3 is TGTGCCAGCTTCCGCCCATCCGGGAGTGGCACAGATACGCAGTATTTT.

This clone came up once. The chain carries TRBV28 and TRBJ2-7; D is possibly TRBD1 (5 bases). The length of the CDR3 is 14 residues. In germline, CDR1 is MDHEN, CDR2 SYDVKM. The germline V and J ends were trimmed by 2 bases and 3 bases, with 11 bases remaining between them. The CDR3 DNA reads TGTGCCAGCAGTTTAACGACAGTGATCTACGAGCAGTACTTC. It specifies CASSLTTVIYEQYF. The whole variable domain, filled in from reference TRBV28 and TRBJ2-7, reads DVKVTQSSRYLVKRTGEKVFLECVQDMDHENMFWYRQDPGLGLRLIYFSYDVKMKEKGDIPEGYSVSREKKERFSLILESASTNQTSMYLCASSLTTVIYEQYFGPGTRLTVT.

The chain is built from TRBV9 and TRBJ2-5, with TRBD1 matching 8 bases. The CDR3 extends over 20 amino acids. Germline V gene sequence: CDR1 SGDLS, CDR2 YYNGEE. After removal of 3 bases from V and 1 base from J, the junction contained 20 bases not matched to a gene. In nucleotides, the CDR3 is TGTGCCAGCAGCGAGGCCCCCGCTGCGTTAACGGACAGGGTCCAAGAGACCCAGTACTTC. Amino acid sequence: CASSEAPAALTDRVQETQYF.

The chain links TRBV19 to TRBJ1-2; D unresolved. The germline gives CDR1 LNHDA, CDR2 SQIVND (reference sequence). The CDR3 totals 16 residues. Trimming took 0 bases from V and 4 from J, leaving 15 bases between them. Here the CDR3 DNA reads TGTGCCAGTAGTATAGACCCCCAGGCACCGCTCTATGGCTACACCTTC. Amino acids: CASSIDPQAPLYGYTF.

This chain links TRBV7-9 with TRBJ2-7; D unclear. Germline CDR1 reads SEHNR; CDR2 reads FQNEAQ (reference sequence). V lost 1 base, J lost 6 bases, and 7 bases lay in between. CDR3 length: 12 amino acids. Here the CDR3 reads CASSLVVGEQYF. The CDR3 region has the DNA TGTGCCAGCAGCTTAGTTGTCGGCGAGCAGTACTTC.

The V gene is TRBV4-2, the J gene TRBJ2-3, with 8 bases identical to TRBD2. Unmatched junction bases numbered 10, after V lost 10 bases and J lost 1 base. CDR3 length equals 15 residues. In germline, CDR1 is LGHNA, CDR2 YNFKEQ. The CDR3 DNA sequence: TGTGCCACCGCCCAGCGGGGGCTTGGCACAGATACGCAGTATTTT. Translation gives CATAQRGLGTDTQYF.

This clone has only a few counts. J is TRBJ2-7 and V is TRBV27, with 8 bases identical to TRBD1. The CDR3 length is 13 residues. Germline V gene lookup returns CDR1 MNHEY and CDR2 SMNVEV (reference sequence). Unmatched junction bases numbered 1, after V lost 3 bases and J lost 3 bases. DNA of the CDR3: TGTGCCAGCAGTTTTACAGGGGGCTACGAGCAGTACTTC. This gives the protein CASSFTGGYEQYF.

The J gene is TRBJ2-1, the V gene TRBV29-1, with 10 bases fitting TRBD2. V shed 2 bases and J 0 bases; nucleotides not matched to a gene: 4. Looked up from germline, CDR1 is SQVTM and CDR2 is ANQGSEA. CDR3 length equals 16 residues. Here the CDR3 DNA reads TGCAGCGTTGAATGGGCTAGCGGGAGCTCCTACAATGAGCAGTTCTTC. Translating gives CSVEWASGSSYNEQFF.

CDR3: CASSLTLRAQLSSTDTQYF. The CDR3 bases are TGTGCCAGCAGTCTCACATTGCGGGCTCAATTATCTAGCACAGATACGCAGTATTTT. The chain combines TRBV27 with TRBJ2-3; perhaps TRBD2 as D (5 bases). The CDR3 has 19 amino acids. V was cut by 5 bases and J by 0 bases, with 24 bases left in between. The germline V gene encodes CDR1 MNHEY and CDR2 SMNVEV (reference sequence).